The 14 T cell receptor beta chains below all came from one sample that was sequenced in a study of blood T cells in healthy people across ages (dated by TCRdb to the mid-2010s). Libraries were prepared through 5' RACE. TCRdb shows the sequencer as Illumina HiSeq 2500. A second PCR of 7 to 11 cycles was performed with a sample-barcoded 5' primer and a J-beta primer mix. TCRdb passed the public sequencing reads through fastp at Q25 and MiXCR, retaining productive beta sequences. Every distinct CDR3 protein forms one entry, paired with its most common genes and DNA. This sample has roughly 900,000 distinct CDR3 sequences in its table, and under 35% of those were observed once. 17% of the sample is in the top ten clones. Input material: blood. Receptor source: a woman older than 75 in good health.

This clonotype came up many times. V gene TRBV12-3 or TRBV12-4 combines with J gene TRBJ1-6; 8 nucleotides match TRBD1. The CDR3 totals 21 residues. The ends lost 7 bases at V and 0 bases at J; junction bases unmatched: 20. Written as DNA, the CDR3 is TGTGCCAGCACCCTTATCCTTCGGTATCGGACAGGGAGCTCCTATAATTCACCCCTCCACTTT. This translates into CASTLILRYRTGSSYNSPLHF.

Comment on this clonotype: A much more abundant neighbour one base away suggests this may be a read error. The J gene is TRBJ2-1, the V gene TRBV20-1; the match to TRBD2 covers 11 bases. CDR3 size: 15 residues. Germline assignment: CDR1 DFQATT and CDR2 SNEGSKA (reference sequence). DNA for the CDR3: TGCAGTGCGGTAGCGGGGGGGCGACTCTACAATGGGCAGTTCTTC. Encoded protein: CSAVAGGRLYNGQFF.

The CDR3 DNA reads as TGTGCCAGCAGGGGAGAGAAGGCATCGCAACGACAGTACTTC. This encodes CASRGEKASQRQYF. This chain connects TRBV25-1 to TRBJ2-4; a possible D gene is TRBD2 (5 bases). Trimming shortened V by 6 bases and J by 13 bases, and 22 bases separated the two germline ends. Germline values: CDR1 MGHDK, CDR2 SYGVNS. The CDR3 covers 14 residues.

This clonotype was counted at least ten times. The V call is TRBV27, the J call TRBJ2-1, with 11 positions matching TRBD2. CDR3 size: 16 residues. J lost 4 bases, V lost 6 bases, and 8 bases had no gene match. Germline loops: CDR1 MNHEY, CDR2 SMNVEV (reference sequence). The CDR3: CASRLPLAGGYNEQFF. CDR3 coding DNA: TGTGCCAGCAGGCTACCCCTAGCGGGGGGTTACAATGAGCAGTTCTTC.

The chain carries TRBV24-1 and TRBJ2-2; 7 bases align to TRBD2. This CDR3 region has 13 residues. The V gene's germline CDR1 is KGHDR and CDR2 SFDVKD. V gave up 8 bases and J gave up 4 bases; unmatched junction bases: 3. The CDR3 here is CATMSGTTGELFF. The CDR3 nucleotides read TGTGCCACCATGAGCGGGACCACCGGGGAGCTGTTTTTT.

This clonotype showed up many times. The rearrangement joins TRBV20-1 to TRBJ2-3; 9 bases are shared with TRBD2. The junction had 3 bases not matched to a gene; V was cut back by 1 base and J by 7 bases. This CDR3 region has 13 residues. Germline values: CDR1 DFQATT, CDR2 SNEGSKA (reference sequence). The CDR3 nucleotides are TGCAGTGCTAGAGGCGGGGGGGCGAATACGCAGTATTTT. It codes for CSARGGGANTQYF.

Notes on this clonotype: This may be a read error, as it is one base from a much larger clone. J is TRBJ1-6 and V is TRBV7-9; 7 bases line up with TRBD1. The V gene's germline CDR1 is SEHNR and CDR2 FQNEAQ (reference sequence). Losses at the gene ends were 5 bases for V and 9 bases for J; bases not matched to a gene: 10. The length of the CDR3 is 15 residues. CDR3 coding DNA: TGTGCCAGCAGCAAATCGACAGGGAACCGTTCACCCCTCCACTTT. It specifies CASSKSTGNRSPLHF. The variable domain in full, with the rest retrieved from reference TRBV7-9 and TRBJ1-6, is DTGVSQNPRHKITKRGQNVTFRCDPISEHNRLYWYRQTLGQGPEFLTYFQNEAQLEKSRLLSDRFSAERPKGSFSTLEIQRTEQGDSAMYLCASSKSTGNRSPLHFGNGTRLTVT.

Remarks on this clonotype: A much larger clonotype is one base distant, so this may be a read error. As the CDR3 is not closed by the conserved phenylalanine or tryptophan, this likely results from a read error. The chain couples TRBV6-6 to TRBJ2-1; 12 bases map to TRBD1. After removal of 7 bases from V and 0 bases from J, the junction contained 7 bases not matched to a gene. The germline gives CDR1 MNHNY, CDR2 SVGAGI (reference sequence). The CDR3 consists of 17 residues. The CDR3 nucleotides are TGTGCCAGCAAGGGACAGGGGGCGCAGAGCTCCTACAATGAGCAGTTCTTA. It is translated as CASKGQGAQSSYNEQFL.

This clonotype was counted ten times or more. The chain employs TRBV24-1 and TRBJ2-3; D remains ambiguous. This CDR3 has 13 residues. Trimming cost V 1 base and J 10 bases, with 11 bases left between them. Looked up from germline, CDR1 is KGHDR and CDR2 is SFDVKD. This chain's CDR3 is CATSDLTSLAQYF. CDR3 coding DNA: TGTGCCACCAGTGATTTAACTTCCCTCGCGCAGTATTTT.

This clonotype was observed at least ten times. The genes are TRBV3-1 and TRBJ2-3; the match to TRBD2 covers 11 bases. The germline CDR1 and CDR2 sequences are LGHDT and YNNKEL (reference sequence). The length of the CDR3 is 15 residues. V lost 6 bases, J lost 4 bases, and 6 bases stayed unmatched. The CDR3 nucleotides read TGTGCCAGCAGGCCTTTAGCGGGGGGGTCAGATACGCAGTATTTT. It specifies CASRPLAGGSDTQYF.

This chain joins TRBV30 and TRBJ1-1; possibly TRBD1 for D (5 bases). This CDR3 contains 13 residues. Germline values: CDR1 GTSNPN, CDR2 SVGIG (reference sequence). V dropped 4 bases and J dropped 3 bases, with 12 bases sitting between them. CDR3 coding DNA: TGTGCCTGGAACCGTGGAGGGGACACTGAAGCTTTCTTT. This codes for CAWNRGGDTEAFF.

This clonotype was found many times. V is TRBV12-3 or TRBV12-4 and J is TRBJ1-1; D not resolved. The CDR3 is 14 residues long. Trimming took 3 bases from V and 5 from J, leaving 13 bases between them. CDR3 region: CASSFSSGYTEAFF. CDR3 nucleotides: TGTGCCAGCAGTTTCTCCTCGGGGTATACTGAAGCTTTCTTT.

The V gene is TRBV27, the J gene TRBJ1-1; 9 nucleotides match TRBD1. The germline CDR1 and CDR2 sequences are MNHEY and SMNVEV (reference sequence). Trimming removed 2 bases from V and 9 bases from J; junction bases left unmatched: 7. The CDR3 runs 14 residues. The CDR3 spells CASSLATGGSKAFF. The CDR3 nucleotides read TGTGCCAGCAGTTTAGCGACAGGGGGGTCGAAAGCTTTCTTT.

The chain has TRBV27 and TRBJ1-2, with D tentatively TRBD1 (5 bases). The germline V and J ends were trimmed by 4 bases and 3 bases, with 24 bases remaining between them. The CDR3 is made up of 18 amino acids. The germline V gene has CDR1 MNHEY and CDR2 SMNVEV (reference sequence). CDR3 region: CASSYQVPPGPGDYGYTF. The DNA of the CDR3 is TGTGCCAGCAGTTACCAAGTCCCGCCCGGACCGGGGGACTATGGCTACACCTTC.